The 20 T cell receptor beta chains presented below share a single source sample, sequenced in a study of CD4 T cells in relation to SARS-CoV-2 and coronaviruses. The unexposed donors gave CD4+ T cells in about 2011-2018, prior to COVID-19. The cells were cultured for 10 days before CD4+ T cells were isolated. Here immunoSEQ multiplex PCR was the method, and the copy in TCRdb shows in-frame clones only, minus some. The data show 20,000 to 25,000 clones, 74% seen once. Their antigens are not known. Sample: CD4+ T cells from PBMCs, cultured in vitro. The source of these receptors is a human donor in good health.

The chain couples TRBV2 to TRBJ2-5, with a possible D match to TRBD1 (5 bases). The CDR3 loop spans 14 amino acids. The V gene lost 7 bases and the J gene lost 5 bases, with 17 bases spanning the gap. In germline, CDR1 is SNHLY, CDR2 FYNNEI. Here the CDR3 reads CASNMKGNWETQYF. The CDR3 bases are TGTGCCAGCAACATGAAGGGGAATTGGGAGACCCAGTACTTC.

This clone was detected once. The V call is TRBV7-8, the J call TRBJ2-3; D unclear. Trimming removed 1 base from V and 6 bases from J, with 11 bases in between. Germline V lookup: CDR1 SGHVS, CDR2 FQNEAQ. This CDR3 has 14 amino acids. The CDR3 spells CASSLEGPGDTQYF. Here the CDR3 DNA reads TGTGCCAGCAGCTTAGAGGGTCCCGGGGATACGCAGTATTTT.

The CDR3: CASSQDLRGGETQYF. The CDR3 coding sequence is TGCGCCAGCAGCCAAGATCTGAGGGGCGGGGAGACCCAGTACTTC. The rearrangement uses TRBV4-1 and TRBJ2-5, with D perhaps being TRBD1 or TRBD2 (5 bases each). The V gene's germline CDR1 is MGHRA and CDR2 YSYEKL. This CDR3 has 15 residues. Deletions cut 0 bases from V and 5 bases from J, with 13 bases between.

This CDR3 reads CATSGRSTDTQYF. CDR3 DNA sequence: TGTGCCACTAGCGGGAGAAGCACAGATACGCAGTATTTT. The rearrangement links TRBV24-1 to TRBJ2-3, with 9 positions matching TRBD2. The germline V gene has CDR1 KGHDR and CDR2 SFDVKD. Losses at the gene ends were 10 bases for V and 0 bases for J; bases not matched to a gene: 1. The CDR3 contains 13 residues.

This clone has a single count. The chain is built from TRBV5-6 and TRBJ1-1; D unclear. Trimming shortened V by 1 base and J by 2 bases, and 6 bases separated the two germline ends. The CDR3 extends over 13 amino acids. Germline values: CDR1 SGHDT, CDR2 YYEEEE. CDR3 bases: TGTGCCAGCAGCTTGTACCACAACACTGAAGCTTTCTTT. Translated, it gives CASSLYHNTEAFF.

Written as DNA, the CDR3 is TGTGCCAGCAGCTTAGGACTAGCGGGAAGCTACGAGCAGTACTTC. This gives the protein CASSLGLAGSYEQYF. The chain employs TRBV7-3 and TRBJ2-7, with 12 bases matching TRBD2. The CDR3 loop spans 15 amino acids. Germline CDR1 is SGHTA and CDR2 is FQGTGA. Germline trimming cut 2 bases from V and 3 bases from J; bases unmatched to any gene: 2.

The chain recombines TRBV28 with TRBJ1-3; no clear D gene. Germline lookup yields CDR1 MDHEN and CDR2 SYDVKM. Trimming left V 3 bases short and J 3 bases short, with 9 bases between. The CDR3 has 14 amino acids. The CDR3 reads CASSLTRHGNTIYF. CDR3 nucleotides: TGTGCCAGCAGTTTGACACGCCATGGAAACACCATATATTTT.

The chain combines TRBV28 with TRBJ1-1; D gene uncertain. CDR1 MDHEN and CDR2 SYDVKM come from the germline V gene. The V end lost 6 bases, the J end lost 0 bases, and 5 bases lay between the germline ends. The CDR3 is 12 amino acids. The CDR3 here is CASREMNTEAFF. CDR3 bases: TGTGCCAGCAGAGAAATGAACACTGAAGCTTTCTTT.

The CDR3 loop reads CASRTRNTEAFF. As DNA, the CDR3 is TGTGCCAGTAGGACACGGAACACTGAAGCTTTCTTT. V gene TRBV19 combines with J gene TRBJ1-1; D is ambiguous. Deletions cut 6 bases from V and 1 base from J, with 6 bases between. Per germline, CDR1 LNHDA and CDR2 SQIVND (reference sequence). CDR3 length: 12 amino acids.

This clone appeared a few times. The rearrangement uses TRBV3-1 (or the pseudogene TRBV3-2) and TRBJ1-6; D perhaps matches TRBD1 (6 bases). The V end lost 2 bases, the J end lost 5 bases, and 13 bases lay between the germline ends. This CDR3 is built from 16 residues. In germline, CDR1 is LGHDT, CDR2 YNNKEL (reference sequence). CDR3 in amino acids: CASSQRGQGNNSPLHF. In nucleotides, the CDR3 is TGTGCCAGCAGCCAACGAGGTCAGGGGAATAATTCACCCCTCCACTTT.

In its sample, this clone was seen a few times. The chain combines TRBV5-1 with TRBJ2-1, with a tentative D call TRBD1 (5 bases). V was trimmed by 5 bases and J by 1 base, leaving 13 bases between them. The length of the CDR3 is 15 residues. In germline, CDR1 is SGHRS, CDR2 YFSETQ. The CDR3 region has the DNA TGCGCCAGCAGGTCAGGGATACCTTCCTACAATGAGCAGTTCTTC. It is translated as CASRSGIPSYNEQFF.

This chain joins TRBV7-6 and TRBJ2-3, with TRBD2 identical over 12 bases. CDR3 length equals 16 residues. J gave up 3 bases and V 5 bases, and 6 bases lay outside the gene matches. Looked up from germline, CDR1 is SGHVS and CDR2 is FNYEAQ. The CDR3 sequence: CASSAWTSGTTDTQYF. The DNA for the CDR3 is TGTGCCAGCAGCGCCTGGACTAGCGGGACGACAGATACGCAGTATTTT.

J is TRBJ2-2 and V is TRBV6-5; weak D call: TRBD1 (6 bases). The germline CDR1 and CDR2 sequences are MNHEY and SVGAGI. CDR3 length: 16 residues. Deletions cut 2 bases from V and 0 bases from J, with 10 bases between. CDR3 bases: TGTGCCAGCAGTTACGAGGGACAAGCGAACACCGGGGAGCTGTTTTTT. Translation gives CASSYEGQANTGELFF.

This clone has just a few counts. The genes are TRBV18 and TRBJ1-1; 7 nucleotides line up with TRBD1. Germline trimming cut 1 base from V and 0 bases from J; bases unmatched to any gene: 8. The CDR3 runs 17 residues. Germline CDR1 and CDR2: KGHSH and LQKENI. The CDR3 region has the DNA TGTGCCAGCTCACCACTTGAGGGGGCAGGGATGAACACTGAAGCTTTCTTT. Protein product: CASSPLEGAGMNTEAFF.

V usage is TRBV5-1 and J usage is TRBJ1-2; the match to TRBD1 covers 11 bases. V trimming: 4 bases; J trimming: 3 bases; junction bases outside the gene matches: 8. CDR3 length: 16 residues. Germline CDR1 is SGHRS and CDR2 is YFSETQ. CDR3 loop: CASSARTGGSDYGYTF. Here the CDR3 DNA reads TGCGCCAGCAGCGCCAGGACAGGGGGCTCGGACTATGGCTACACCTTC.

The CDR3 coding sequence is TGTGCCAGCCTCAATCAGAACACTGAAGCTTTCTTT. This encodes CASLNQNTEAFF. V usage is TRBV7-9 and J usage is TRBJ1-1; D unclear. Germline loops: CDR1 SEHNR, CDR2 FQNEAQ (reference sequence). With 8 bases removed from V and 1 base from J, the gap between germline ends came to 8 bases. CDR3 length: 12 residues. Variable domain in full (rest from reference TRBV7-9 and TRBJ1-1): DTGVSQNPRHKITKRGQNVTFRCDPISEHNRLYWYRQTLGQGPEFLTYFQNEAQLEKSRLLSDRFSAERPKGSFSTLEIQRTEQGDSAMYLCASLNQNTEAFFGQGTRLTVV.

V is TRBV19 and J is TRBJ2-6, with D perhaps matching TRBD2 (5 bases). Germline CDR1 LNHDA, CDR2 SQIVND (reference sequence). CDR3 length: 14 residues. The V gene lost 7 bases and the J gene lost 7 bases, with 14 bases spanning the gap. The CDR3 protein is CASTEGAGANVLTF. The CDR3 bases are TGTGCCAGTACCGAGGGCGCCGGAGCCAACGTCCTGACTTTC.

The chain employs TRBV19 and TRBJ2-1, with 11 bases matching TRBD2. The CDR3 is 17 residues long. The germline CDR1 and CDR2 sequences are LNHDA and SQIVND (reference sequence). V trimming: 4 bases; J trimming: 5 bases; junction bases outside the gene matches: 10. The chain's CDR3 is CASSKWLAGGPHNEQFF. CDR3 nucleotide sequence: TGTGCCAGTAGTAAGTGGCTAGCGGGAGGCCCCCACAATGAGCAGTTCTTC.

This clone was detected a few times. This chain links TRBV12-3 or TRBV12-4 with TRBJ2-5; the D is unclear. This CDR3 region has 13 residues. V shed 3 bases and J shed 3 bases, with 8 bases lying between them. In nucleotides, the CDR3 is TGTGCCAGCAGTTTCAGTTGGGAAGAGACCCAGTACTTC. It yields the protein CASSFSWEETQYF.

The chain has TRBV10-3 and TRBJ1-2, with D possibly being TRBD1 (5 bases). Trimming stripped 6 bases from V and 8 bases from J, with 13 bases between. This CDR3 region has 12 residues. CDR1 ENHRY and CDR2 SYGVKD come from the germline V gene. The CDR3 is CAISGTPWGYTF. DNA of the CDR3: TGTGCCATCAGCGGGACCCCTTGGGGCTACACCTTC.